This paragraph covers one T cell receptor beta chain sequence. Its antigen is not known. The source of the sample is a study of cytomegalovirus exposure and HLA in healthy donors. Broader study findings: In vitro, a few CMV-associated chains proved specific for CMV antigens. An analysis that was carried out later associated 15,000 to 20,000 TCR beta sequences with HLA alleles at 0.05 false discovery rate. Solely CMV serostatus was available to characterize immune exposure.

Researchers ran the PCR with 60 Vbeta and 13 Jbeta primers. Measured with immunoSEQ multiplex PCR; TCRdb has only the in-frame clones, and not every one. The table includes 200,000 or so clones, about 90% detected once. J was trimmed by 9 bases and V by 1 base; bases with no gene match: 5. The germline V gene has CDR1 GTSNPN and CDR2 SVGIG (reference sequence). The CDR3 has 13 residues. The chain employs TRBV30 and TRBJ1-1, with 10 bases fitting TRBD1. The sequence derives from a girl under two years old in good health and CMV-seronegative. The sequencing sample was made of PBMCs. The CDR3 bases are TGTGCCTGGAGTGCGACAGGGGGCGGGAAAGCTTTCTTT. It codes for CAWSATGGGKAFF.